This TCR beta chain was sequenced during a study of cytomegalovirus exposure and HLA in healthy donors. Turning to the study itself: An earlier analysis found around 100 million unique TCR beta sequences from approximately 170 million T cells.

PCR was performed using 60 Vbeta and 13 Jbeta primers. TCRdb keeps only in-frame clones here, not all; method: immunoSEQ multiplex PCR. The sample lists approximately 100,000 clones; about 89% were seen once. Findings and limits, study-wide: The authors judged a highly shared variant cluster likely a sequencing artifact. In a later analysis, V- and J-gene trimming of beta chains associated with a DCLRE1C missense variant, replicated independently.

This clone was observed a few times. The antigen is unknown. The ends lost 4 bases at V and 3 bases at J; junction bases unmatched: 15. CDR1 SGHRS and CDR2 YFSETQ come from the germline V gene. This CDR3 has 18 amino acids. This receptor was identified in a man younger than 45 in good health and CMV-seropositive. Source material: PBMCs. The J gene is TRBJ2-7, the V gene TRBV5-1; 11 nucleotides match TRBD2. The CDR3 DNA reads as TGCGCCAGCAGCCCGAGGGCCGCTAGCGGGAGGATGGTCTACGAGCAGTACTTC. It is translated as CASSPRAASGRMVYEQYF.